One sample yielded the 22 T cell receptor beta chains listed below, sequenced in a study of T cell responses to AZD1222 COVID-19 vaccine. Clones were read by immunoSEQ multiplex PCR, and TCRdb kept only the in-frame ones, dropping some. In the table there are 95,000 to 150,000 clones, just over 90% of which are singletons. The sequences come from peripheral blood, collected on day 0 of AZD1222 vaccination. Receptor source: an adult in good health.

The chain combines TRBV29-1 with TRBJ1-1, with D unclear. The length of the CDR3 is 10 residues. Between the trimmed V and J ends, which lost 8 bases and 0 bases, there was a span of 4 bases. Per germline, CDR1 SQVTM and CDR2 ANQGSEA. Here the CDR3 DNA reads TGCAGCATAATGAACACTGAAGCTTTCTTT. This gives the protein CSIMNTEAFF.

The genes are TRBV7-8 and TRBJ1-2; weak D call: TRBD1 (5 bases). The germline CDR1 and CDR2 sequences are SGHVS and FQNEAQ. V was cut by 0 bases and J by 8 bases, with 13 bases left in between. CDR3 size: 14 residues. CDR3 loop: CASSLATESRGYTF. In DNA form, the CDR3 reads TGTGCCAGCAGCTTAGCGACAGAGAGTAGAGGCTACACCTTC.

The chain couples TRBV6-5 to TRBJ2-7; no clear D gene. CDR3 length: 14 residues. V was shortened by 0 bases and J by 5 bases, with 11 bases between the two germline ends. Germline loops: CDR1 MNHEY, CDR2 SVGAGI. CDR3 residues: CASSYSSRGDEQYF. In DNA form, the CDR3 reads TGTGCCAGCAGTTACTCGAGTCGAGGCGACGAGCAGTACTTC.

This chain's CDR3 is CASRGTGRTGYTF. Here the CDR3 DNA reads TGTGCCAGCAGAGGGACAGGGCGGACTGGCTACACCTTC. The chain combines TRBV6-5 with TRBJ1-2; 9 bases are shared with TRBD1. Trimming at V came to 6 bases and at J to 7 bases, leaving 6 bases not matched to a gene. The CDR3 contains 13 residues. Germline-derived CDR1 and CDR2 are MNHEY and SVGAGI.

The chain employs TRBV29-1 and TRBJ2-3, with D tentatively TRBD1 (6 bases). The CDR3 is 12 residues long. Germline V CDR1 and CDR2: SQVTM, ANQGSEA. The ends were cut back, 8 bases at V and 2 bases at J, with 11 bases in the middle. CDR3 nucleotides: TGCAGCTTGGACAGTAACACAGATACGCAGTATTTT. Protein: CSLDSNTDTQYF.

This clone was seen a handful of times. J is TRBJ2-1 and V is TRBV3-1 (or the pseudogene TRBV3-2), with 8 bases fitting TRBD1. CDR3 length: 14 amino acids. The V gene end was trimmed by 7 bases and the J gene end by 6 bases; junction bases not matched to a gene: 8. Germline lookup yields CDR1 LGHDT and CDR2 YNNKEL (reference sequence). In DNA, the CDR3 is TGTGCCAGCACCAGGACAGGGCAGGTCAATGAGCAGTTCTTC. This gives the protein CASTRTGQVNEQFF.

The chain combines TRBV5-1 with TRBJ2-7; TRBD1 matches at 9 bases. Germline V gene data show CDR1 as SGHRS and CDR2 as YFSETQ. The CDR3 spans 17 residues. The trim removed 4 bases at V and 0 bases at J, leaving 11 bases unmatched. The CDR3: CASSISGQGESSYEQYF. The CDR3 DNA reads TGCGCCAGCAGCATATCGGGACAGGGTGAGAGCTCCTACGAGCAGTACTTC.

The chain uses TRBV28 and TRBJ1-1, with D perhaps matching TRBD1 (5 bases). Germline CDR1 MDHEN, CDR2 SYDVKM. This CDR3 has 14 residues. Trimming pared 6 bases from V and 6 bases from J, leaving 17 bases between. CDR3 nucleotide sequence: TGTGCCAGCAGAATGTCAGGGAGTGGGTCTGAAGCTTTCTTT. Amino acid sequence: CASRMSGSGSEAFF.

The chain couples TRBV6-6 to TRBJ1-2; D might be TRBD1 (5 bases). This CDR3 is 14 amino acids long. Germline CDR1 MNHNY, CDR2 SVGAGI (reference sequence). Trimming removed 6 bases at V and 2 bases at J, with 13 bases between. CDR3 loop: CASRNPGRNYGYTF. CDR3 DNA: TGTGCCAGCAGAAACCCGGGACGGAACTATGGCTACACCTTC.

The chain couples TRBV3-1 (or the pseudogene TRBV3-2) to TRBJ1-3; D call uncertain. CDR3 length: 13 amino acids. In germline, CDR1 is LGHDT, CDR2 YNNKEL (reference sequence). Trimming removed 4 bases at V and 1 base at J, with 5 bases between. CDR3 region: CASSRGSGNTIYF. In DNA form, the CDR3 reads TGTGCCAGCAGCCGTGGATCTGGAAACACCATATATTTT.

The chain carries TRBV14 and TRBJ1-2, with TRBD1 matching 9 bases. J gave up 4 bases and V 8 bases, and 5 bases lay outside the gene matches. The length of the CDR3 is 13 residues. Germline V gene sequence: CDR1 SGHDN, CDR2 FVKESK. In DNA form, the CDR3 reads TGTGCCAGCTCAGACAGGGGGAGCTATGGCTACACCTTC. Protein: CASSDRGSYGYTF.

The chain is built from TRBV19 and TRBJ1-2; 10 positions match TRBD1. Per the germline V gene, CDR1 is LNHDA and CDR2 is SQIVND (reference sequence). V gave up 6 bases and J gave up 4 bases; unmatched junction bases: 8. This CDR3 comprises 15 residues. The CDR3 nucleotides read TGTGCCAGTAGACCCGACAGGGGGCACCTCTATGGCTACACCTTC. It yields the protein CASRPDRGHLYGYTF.

The chain joins TRBV21-1 to TRBJ2-7; the table's TRBD2 call for D was not verified on the DNA. TRBV21-1 counts as a pseudogene. CDR3 length equals 13 residues. CDR3 bases: TGTGCCAGCAGCGCGTACTTTAACTACGAGCAGTACTTC. Translation: CASSAYFNYEQYF.

The CDR3 loop reads CASSLGTVSTDTQYF. CDR3 bases: TGTGCCAGCAGTTTAGGGACAGTGAGCACAGATACGCAGTATTTT. This chain connects TRBV28 to TRBJ2-3; 7 bases map to TRBD1. The CDR3 covers 15 residues. J lost 0 bases, V lost 2 bases, and 2 bases had no gene match. From germline, CDR1 is MDHEN and CDR2 SYDVKM. Full variable domain (rest looked up from reference TRBV28 and TRBJ2-3): DVKVTQSSRYLVKRTGEKVFLECVQDMDHENMFWYRQDPGLGLRLIYFSYDVKMKEKGDIPEGYSVSREKKERFSLILESASTNQTSMYLCASSLGTVSTDTQYFGPGTRLTVL.

This chain uses TRBV19 with TRBJ1-5; TRBD1 might be the D (5 bases). Germline V CDR1 and CDR2: LNHDA, SQIVND (reference sequence). The CDR3 consists of 16 residues. Trimming left V 4 bases short and J 1 base short, with 14 bases between. The DNA of the CDR3 is TGTGCCAGTAGTAGGGCCCAGGGTTGGAGCAATCAGCCCCAGCATTTT. Amino acids: CASSRAQGWSNQPQHF.

The rearrangement links TRBV28 to TRBJ1-3, with D perhaps TRBD1 (6 bases). The CDR3 extends over 17 amino acids. Trimming stripped 2 bases from V and 2 bases from J, with 16 bases between. Germline loops: CDR1 MDHEN, CDR2 SYDVKM. This CDR3 is CASSLGIWGRAGNTIYF. The CDR3, as DNA: TGTGCCAGCAGTTTAGGGATTTGGGGGCGAGCTGGAAACACCATATATTTT. Full variable domain (remainder filled in from reference TRBV28 and TRBJ1-3): DVKVTQSSRYLVKRTGEKVFLECVQDMDHENMFWYRQDPGLGLRLIYFSYDVKMKEKGDIPEGYSVSREKKERFSLILESASTNQTSMYLCASSLGIWGRAGNTIYFGEGSWLTVV.

The rearrangement uses TRBV11-2 and TRBJ2-3; weak D call: TRBD2 (5 bases). The CDR3 totals 14 residues. Trimming took 6 bases from V and 2 from J, leaving 12 bases between them. CDR1 is SGHAT, CDR2 FQNNGV, per germline. CDR3 bases: TGTGCCAGCAGAAGACCGGGATCCACAGATACGCAGTATTTT. This encodes CASRRPGSTDTQYF.

The rearrangement joins TRBV7-2 to TRBJ1-1; a possible D gene is TRBD1 (5 bases). The CDR3 totals 14 residues. V was shortened by 1 base and J by 4 bases, with 10 bases between the two germline ends. Germline values: CDR1 SGHTA, CDR2 FQGNSA. The CDR3 sequence: CASSLVGGATEAFF. The CDR3 DNA is TGTGCCAGCAGCTTAGTGGGAGGGGCCACTGAAGCTTTCTTT.

This rearrangement joins TRBV2 to TRBJ2-1, with D unresolved. In germline, CDR1 is SNHLY, CDR2 FYNNEI. The CDR3 length is 12 residues. In DNA, the CDR3 is TGTGGTAACGGGTCTGCCTACAATGAGCAGTTCTTC. This gives the protein CGNGSAYNEQFF.

This clone was detected a few times. The chain is built from TRBV5-5 and TRBJ1-1, with D possibly being TRBD1 (6 bases). With 0 bases removed from V and 5 bases from J, the gap between germline ends came to 8 bases. In germline, CDR1 is SGHKS, CDR2 YYEKEE (reference sequence). CDR3 size: 13 residues. The CDR3 bases are TGTGCCAGCAGCTTGGCTGGACAGACTGAAGCTTTCTTT. Its protein product is CASSLAGQTEAFF.

The V call is TRBV19, the J call TRBJ2-5; possibly TRBD1 for D (5 bases). This CDR3 comprises 14 residues. Germline CDR1 and CDR2: LNHDA and SQIVND (reference sequence). The V end lost 6 bases, the J end lost 2 bases, and 13 bases lay between the germline ends. CDR3 coding DNA: TGTGCCAGTAGCCACAGGAGCTTTCAAGAGACCCAGTACTTC. It specifies CASSHRSFQETQYF.

This clone was picked up one time. The rearrangement uses TRBV6-2 or TRBV6-3 and TRBJ2-7; D might be TRBD1 (6 bases). This CDR3 spans 14 amino acids. Trimming took 5 bases from V and 3 from J, leaving 14 bases between them. Germline V gene lookup returns CDR1 MNHEY and CDR2 SVGEGT. The CDR3 DNA reads as TGTGCCAGCAGTCGGACAGAGGCTTACTACGAGCAGTACTTC. Its translation: CASSRTEAYYEQYF.